The 22 T cell receptor beta chains listed next were all sequenced from one sample in a study of T cell clonality in common variable immunodeficiency. Only in-frame clones appear in the TCRdb table, and some are missing; sequencing was by immunoSEQ multiplex PCR. There are about 40,000 clones in the sample, none observed a single time. Sequenced sample: peripheral blood mononuclear cells. The receptors derive from a person aged 18-70 years in good health.

Many counts were recorded for this clone. Read sequence stops 3 residues before the CDR3 end, and the germline J gene provides the missing end. The V gene is TRBV5-4, the J gene TRBJ1-1; D gene unclear. Germline V gene data show CDR1 as SGHNT and CDR2 as YYREEE (reference sequence). The V and J ends lost 0 bases and 2 bases respectively, with 8 bases between them. This CDR3 contains 14 residues. CDR3 bases read: TGTGCCAGCAGCTTGGCAGGAGGAAACACTGAA. Translating gives CASSLAGGNTE. The CDR3 in its entirety is CASSLAGGNTEAFF.

This clone was counted a few times. The read terminates 3 residues before the CDR3 end, so the remaining end is supplied by the germline J gene. V usage is TRBV30 and J usage is TRBJ2-7; D might be TRBD2 (7 bases). There are 11 residues in the CDR3. The germline CDR1 and CDR2 sequences are GTSNPN and SVGIG (reference sequence). Trimming removed 4 bases at V and 5 bases at J, with 9 bases between. The CDR3 reads CAWTGGHEQYF. CDR3 bases read: TGTGCCTGGACGGGGGGCCACGAG.

This clone was recorded at least ten times. The DNA ends 3 residues before the CDR3 does, and the rest of the CDR3 is filled in from the germline J gene. The chain has TRBV11-3 and TRBJ2-2, with D maybe TRBD1 (6 bases). V lost 4 bases and J lost 6, with 9 bases in between. Germline V gene sequence: CDR1 SGHNT, CDR2 YENEEA. The CDR3 runs 13 residues. CDR3 DNA (partial): TGTGCCAGCAGCTCGTACAGGGCCGGGGAG. It translates to CASSSYRAGE. The whole CDR3 protein is CASSSYRAGELFF.

This clone was counted many times. The DNA ends 3 residues before the CDR3 does, and the rest of the CDR3 is filled in from the germline J gene. This chain joins TRBV19 and TRBJ2-3; 12 bases map to TRBD1. J lost 7 bases, V lost 7 bases, and 12 bases had no gene match. This CDR3 contains 16 residues. The germline V gene has CDR1 LNHDA and CDR2 SQIVND (reference sequence). The CDR3 sequence: CASTPAPGQGAHTQYF. The sequenced CDR3 bases are TGTGCCAGTACCCCTGCGCCGGGACAGGGGGCGCATACG.

The sample holds a few counts of this clone. The observed sequence ends 3 residues before the CDR3 terminus, with the missing tail filled in from the germline J gene. The chain uses TRBV13 and TRBJ1-2, with 7 bases identical to TRBD1. Per germline, CDR1 PRHDT and CDR2 FYEKMQ (reference sequence). The CDR3 covers 15 residues. V was pared by 5 bases and J by 5 bases, with 11 bases of the junction left unmatched. The chain's CDR3 is CASSKQGAQGYGYTF. The sequenced part of the CDR3 DNA is TGTGCCAGCAGCAAACAAGGGGCACAGGGGTATGGC.

About this clone itself: The sequence runs out 3 residues before the end of the CDR3; the remainder is reconstructed from the germline J gene. The chain links TRBV6-4 to TRBJ2-3; possible D gene TRBD1, 6 bases. The CDR3 totals 13 residues. Germline V gives CDR1 MRHNA, CDR2 SNTAGT. The ends were cut back, 8 bases at V and 2 bases at J, with 11 bases in the middle. The CDR3 loop reads CASLDSYTDTQYF. The part of the CDR3 DNA that was read is TGTGCCAGCTTGGACAGCTACACAGATACG.

This clone was observed at least ten times. With the read ending 3 residues before the CDR3 end, the germline J gene is used to fill in that end. The J gene is TRBJ1-1, the V gene TRBV23-1; D is perhaps TRBD1 (5 bases). TRBV23-1 is an ORF, and what it does is uncertain. Trimming left V 7 bases short and J 0 bases short, with 21 bases between. The CDR3 length is 17 residues. The CDR3: CASTGRASPAVNTEAFF. The sequenced part of the CDR3 DNA is TGCGCCAGCACGGGCAGGGCATCTCCCGCGGTGAACACTGAA.

In regard to this clone: Read sequence stops 3 residues before the CDR3 end, and the germline J gene provides the missing end. This sequence joins TRBV11-2 and TRBJ2-3, with D perhaps TRBD2 (7 bases). This CDR3 region has 15 residues. The germline V gene has CDR1 SGHAT and CDR2 FQNNGV. The ends were cut back, 4 bases at V and 5 bases at J, with 16 bases in the middle. CDR3 loop: CASSSPSGGGDTQYF. CDR3 bases read: TGTGCCAGCAGCTCCCCTAGCGGAGGGGGAGATACG. The complete variable domain, with remaining parts taken from reference TRBV11-2 and TRBJ2-3, reads EAGVAQSPRYKIIEKRQSVAFWCNPISGHATLYWYQQILGQGPKLLIQFQNNGVVDDSQLPKDRFSAERLKGVDSTLKIQPAKLEDSAVYLCASSSPSGGGDTQYFGPGTRLTVL.

At least ten counts were recorded for this clone. The read ends 3 residues before the CDR3 terminus; that terminus is restored from the germline J gene. The chain uses TRBV2 and TRBJ2-7; D may correspond to TRBD1 or TRBD2 (7 bases each). V gave up 1 base and J gave up 6 bases, with 13 bases separating them. CDR1 and CDR2 (germline): SNHLY, FYNNEI. The CDR3 covers 14 residues. The covered CDR3 bases are TGTGCCAGCAGTGAAGGGCAGGGGGAGGGCGAG. Encoded protein: CASSEGQGEGE. The entire CDR3 protein is CASSEGQGEGEQYF.

This clone was counted ten times or more. The read ends 3 residues early relative to the CDR3; the germline J gene fills the gap. The chain employs TRBV29-1 and TRBJ2-1, with 9 bases identical to TRBD1. The CDR3 consists of 13 residues. CDR1 is SQVTM and CDR2 is ANQGSEA in the germline V gene. The CDR3 bases that were read are TGCAGTCTTCGGACAGGGGAAATCAATGAG. Amino acids: CSLRTGEINE. The full CDR3 protein is CSLRTGEINEQFF.

This clone was counted ten times or more. The read finishes 3 residues shy of the CDR3 end, and the germline J gene is used to complete it. The chain joins TRBV10-1 to TRBJ2-1; 10 bases agree with TRBD2. The V and J ends lost 5 bases and 1 base, in that order; junction bases with no gene match: 2. This CDR3 contains 15 residues. In germline, CDR1 is WNHNN, CDR2 SYGVQD (reference sequence). CDR3 DNA, as far as it was read: TGCGCCAGCAGTAAGCGGGGGGGATCCTACAATGAG. This encodes CASSKRGGSYNE. The CDR3 in full is CASSKRGGSYNEQFF.

This clone was recorded many times. The read ends 3 residues early relative to the CDR3; the germline J gene fills the gap. The chain employs TRBV5-4 and TRBJ2-1, with a tentative D call TRBD1 (7 bases). The CDR3 is 16 amino acids. CDR1 is SGHNT and CDR2 is YYREEE in the germline V gene (reference sequence). The V end lost 0 bases, the J end lost 4 bases, and 14 bases lay between the germline ends. This chain's CDR3 is CASSLVGQGGYNEQFF. The sequenced part of the CDR3 DNA is TGTGCCAGCAGCTTGGTCGGCCAGGGGGGATACAATGAG.

This clone occurred a few times. The missing CDR3 end, 3 residues past where the read stops, is filled in from the germline J gene. The chain recombines TRBV6-4 with TRBJ2-3, with 8 positions matching TRBD2. Germline V gene data show CDR1 as MRHNA and CDR2 as SNTAGT. After removal of 0 bases from V and 4 bases from J, the junction contained 6 bases not matched to a gene. This CDR3 comprises 16 residues. CDR3 amino acids: CASSDSGSGRSDTQYF. The DNA read from the CDR3 is TGTGCCAGCAGTGACTCGGGCAGCGGGAGATCAGATACG.

This clone showed up many times. The read stops 3 residues short of the end of the CDR3; the missing end is completed from the germline J gene. The V and J genes are TRBV19 and TRBJ1-5, with D possibly TRBD1 on 5 matching bases. V lost 1 base, J lost 6 bases, and 10 bases lay in between. This CDR3 is built from 14 residues. In germline, CDR1 is LNHDA, CDR2 SQIVND (reference sequence). The CDR3 loop reads CASSIVQGVQPQHF. The CDR3 bases that were read are TGTGCCAGTAGTATAGTCCAGGGAGTTCAGCCC. The entire variable domain, with the rest obtained from reference TRBV19 and TRBJ1-5, is as follows: DGGITQSPKYLFRKEGQNVTLSCEQNLNHDAMYWYRQDPGQGLRLIYYSQIVNDFQKGDIAEGYSVSREKKESFPLTVTSAQKNPTAFYLCASSIVQGVQPQHFGDGTRLSIL.

The sample holds many counts of this clone. The read ends 3 residues shy of where the CDR3 ends; the end is completed using the germline J gene. The V call is TRBV30, the J call TRBJ1-1; D is perhaps TRBD1 (6 bases). Germline CDR1 GTSNPN, CDR2 SVGIG (reference sequence). Trimming pared 5 bases from V and 4 bases from J, leaving 17 bases between. CDR3 length: 14 residues. This CDR3 reads CAWARGGGGTEAFF. The CDR3 DNA, read in part, is TGTGCCTGGGCTAGAGGGGGGGGTGGCACTGAA.

This clone occurred a few times. The read ends 3 residues shy of where the CDR3 ends; the end is completed using the germline J gene. The rearrangement links TRBV11-3 to TRBJ2-1; 9 bases line up with TRBD1. CDR3 length: 15 amino acids. V shed 3 bases and J 1 base; nucleotides not matched to a gene: 1. CDR1 and CDR2 from the germline V gene are SGHNT and YENEEA. Here the CDR3 reads CASSFGTGSYNEQFF. Partial CDR3 DNA: TGTGCCAGCAGCTTTGGGACAGGGTCCTACAATGAG.

This clone was counted many times. The sequence runs out 3 residues before the end of the CDR3; the remainder is reconstructed from the germline J gene. The V gene is TRBV12-3 or TRBV12-4, the J gene TRBJ2-7, with 8 nucleotides matching TRBD1. The CDR3 runs to 14 residues. V shed 2 bases and J 5 bases; nucleotides not matched to a gene: 5. This CDR3 is CASSLQGQENEQYF. CDR3 DNA (partial): TGTGCCAGCAGTTTACAGGGACAGGAGAACGAG.

This clone was seen ten or more times. The read gets to within 3 residues of the CDR3 end, and the germline J gene fills in the rest. V usage is TRBV6-1 and J usage is TRBJ2-7; a possible D gene is TRBD1 (6 bases). The CDR3 is 12 amino acids. Trimming stripped 2 bases from V and 4 bases from J, with 6 bases between. Germline lookup yields CDR1 MNHNS and CDR2 SASEGT. The covered CDR3 bases are TGTGCCAGCAGTGAAAGGGGGTACGAG. Translating gives CASSERGYE. The entire CDR3 sequence reads CASSERGYEQYF.

This clone was detected only a few times. The read ends 3 residues shy of where the CDR3 ends; the end is completed using the germline J gene. This rearrangement joins TRBV2 to TRBJ1-4; D remains ambiguous. The CDR3 runs to 15 residues. Germline CDR1 and CDR2: SNHLY and FYNNEI. Trimming removed 7 bases at V and 8 bases at J, with 20 bases between. The DNA read from the CDR3 is TGTGCCAGCACACTAGTAGGCTGGGCAGGCGAAAAA. It translates to CASTLVGWAGEK. In full, the CDR3 reads CASTLVGWAGEKLFF.

This clone was observed a few times. Read coverage stops 3 residues before the CDR3 terminus; the germline J gene supplies the remainder. The chain has TRBV13 and TRBJ2-7; 10 bases line up with TRBD1. V lost 10 bases and J lost 2; bases outside the gene matches: 8. CDR1 and CDR2 (germline): PRHDT, FYEKMQ (reference sequence). This CDR3 is built from 14 residues. The CDR3 reads CATALGQGAYEQYF. The part of the CDR3 DNA that was read is TGTGCCACTGCTCTAGGACAGGGGGCCTACGAG.

This clone was counted ten times or more. The observed sequence ends 3 residues before the CDR3 terminus, with the missing tail filled in from the germline J gene. This rearrangement joins TRBV12-5 to TRBJ1-1, with D unclear. The CDR3 has 13 residues. CDR1 and CDR2 (germline): LGHNT, FRNRAP. V lost 5 bases to trimming and J lost 4 bases, with 11 bases between them. The CDR3 DNA, read in part, is TGTGCTAGTGGTGCCAGGTCGGTCACTGAA. Translated, it gives CASGARSVTE. The CDR3 reads in full as CASGARSVTEAFF.

In its sample, this clone was seen many times. The read ends 3 residues before the CDR3 terminus; that terminus is restored from the germline J gene. The V and J genes are TRBV2 and TRBJ2-7, with 7 nucleotides matching TRBD1. Germline lookup yields CDR1 SNHLY and CDR2 FYNNEI. The trim removed 6 bases at V and 3 bases at J, leaving 5 bases unmatched. This CDR3 comprises 13 residues. CDR3 region: CASRSDRDYEQYF. Incomplete CDR3 DNA: TGTGCCAGCAGGTCCGACAGGGACTACGAG.